This T cell receptor beta chain was observed in a study of spatial heterogeneity in lung cancer. At the level of the study: The mean occurrence of each unique TCR and UMI combination in raw reads exceeded 9.5. Whole-study findings and limits: Ubiquitous expanded tumor TCRs were observed in blood more at resection than follow-up.

Stated time point: sample taken at primary tumor resection. Sequencing covered unsorted whole RNA taken from tumor, nontumor lung or frozen PBMC. Each TCR cDNA molecule carried a unique molecular identifier. TCRdb used MiXCR to reprocess the 5' RACE reads, holding one entry per CDR3 protein. The table has 50,000 to 65,000 distinct CDR3 sequences, 7.5% to 9% seen once. The table lists this clonotype with many counts. Its antigen is not known. This CDR3 is built from 14 residues. V was clipped by 5 bases and J by 8 bases; unmatched bases: 8. This receptor was taken from a female donor with early-stage non-small cell lung cancer. V gene TRBV12-3 or TRBV12-4 combines with J gene TRBJ1-4, with 7 bases lining up with TRBD1. The starting material was PBMCs, obtained at surgery. The CDR3 sequence is CASSRSDRPEKLFF. The DNA for the CDR3 is TGTGCCAGCAGTCGCTCGGACAGGCCCGAAAAACTGTTTTTT.